The sequence of this T cell receptor beta chain was determined in a study of cytomegalovirus exposure and HLA in healthy donors. Across the study: Out of 398 genotyped donors, roughly 83% belonged to the Caucasian-associated ancestry cluster.

PCR amplification relied on 60 Vbeta primers (plus 13 Jbeta primers). The method was immunoSEQ multiplex PCR; TCRdb's version includes in-frame clones alone and lacks a portion of them. This sample yields approximately 160,000 clones, of which around 65% are seen a single time; around 2.9% belongs to the top ten. The CDR3 consists of 15 residues. Looked up from germline, CDR1 is SGHTA and CDR2 is FQGNSA. V dropped 3 bases and J dropped 9 bases, with 15 bases sitting between them. Sequencing used PBMCs. The rearrangement joins TRBV7-2 to TRBJ1-6, with D maybe TRBD1 (5 bases). The TCR comes from a woman aged 25 to 39 in good health and CMV-seropositive. The CDR3 is CASSLLRGLASPLHF. DNA for the CDR3: TGTGCCAGCAGCTTGTTACGGGGACTCGCTTCACCCCTCCACTTT.